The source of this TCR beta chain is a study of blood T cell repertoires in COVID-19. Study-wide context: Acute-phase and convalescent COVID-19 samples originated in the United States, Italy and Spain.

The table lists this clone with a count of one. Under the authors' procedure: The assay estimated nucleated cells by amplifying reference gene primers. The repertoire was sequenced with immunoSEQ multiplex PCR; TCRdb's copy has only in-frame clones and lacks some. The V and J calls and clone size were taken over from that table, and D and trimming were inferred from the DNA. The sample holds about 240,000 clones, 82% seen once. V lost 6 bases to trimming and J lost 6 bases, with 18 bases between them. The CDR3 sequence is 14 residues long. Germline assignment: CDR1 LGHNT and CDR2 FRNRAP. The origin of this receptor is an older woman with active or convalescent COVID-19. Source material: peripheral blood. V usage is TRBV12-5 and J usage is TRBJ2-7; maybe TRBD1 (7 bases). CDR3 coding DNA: TGTGCTAGTGGCCCCGGGGGACAGCTTTCCGAGCAGTACTTC. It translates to CASGPGGQLSEQYF.